One sample yielded the 4 T cell receptor beta chains listed below, sequenced in a study of blood T cell repertoires in COVID-19. Some clones are missing from TCRdb's copy, which holds only in-frame ones; the method was immunoSEQ multiplex PCR. This sample yields around 220,000 clones, of which approximately 78% are seen a single time; roughly 8% belongs to the top ten. Input material: peripheral blood. Receptor source: a woman older than 75 with COVID-19, enrolled during active disease.

On this clone: Other DNA sequences in this specimen translate into the identical CDR3. CDR3 residues: CASSLEYQPQHF. The DNA for the CDR3 is TGTGCCAGCAGCCTTGAGTATCAGCCCCAGCATTTT. V usage is TRBV12-3 or TRBV12-4 and J usage is TRBJ1-5; D gene uncertain. Trimming removed 6 bases from V and 5 bases from J, with 8 bases in between. This CDR3 region has 12 residues.

This chain connects TRBV18 to TRBJ2-1; 9 nucleotides line up with TRBD2. J lost 4 bases, V lost 6 bases, and 4 bases had no gene match. The germline CDR1 and CDR2 sequences are KGHSH and LQKENI. The CDR3 is made up of 14 amino acids. The CDR3 here is CASSGLAGYNEQFF. CDR3 bases: TGTGCCAGCTCGGGTCTAGCGGGATACAATGAGCAGTTCTTC.

This clone has a handful of counts. The chain employs TRBV19 and TRBJ1-5; a weak D match, TRBD1 (6 bases). V lost 5 bases and J 7 bases, leaving 18 bases between the germline ends. Per the germline V gene, CDR1 is LNHDA and CDR2 is SQIVND (reference sequence). This CDR3 has 15 amino acids. The CDR3 region is CASSSTGKLIQPQHF. The CDR3 region has the DNA TGTGCCAGTAGTTCCACAGGGAAACTCATCCAGCCCCAGCATTTT.

This clone was found once. DNA for the CDR3: TGTGCCAGCAGCTTAGCGGGAGGGCCGACAGATACGCAGTATTTT. This translates into CASSLAGGPTDTQYF. V is TRBV7-2 and J is TRBJ2-3; 7 positions agree with TRBD2. CDR1 and CDR2 (germline): SGHTA, FQGNSA. The CDR3 has 15 amino acids. Trimming at V came to 0 bases and at J to 3 bases, leaving 3 bases not matched to a gene.